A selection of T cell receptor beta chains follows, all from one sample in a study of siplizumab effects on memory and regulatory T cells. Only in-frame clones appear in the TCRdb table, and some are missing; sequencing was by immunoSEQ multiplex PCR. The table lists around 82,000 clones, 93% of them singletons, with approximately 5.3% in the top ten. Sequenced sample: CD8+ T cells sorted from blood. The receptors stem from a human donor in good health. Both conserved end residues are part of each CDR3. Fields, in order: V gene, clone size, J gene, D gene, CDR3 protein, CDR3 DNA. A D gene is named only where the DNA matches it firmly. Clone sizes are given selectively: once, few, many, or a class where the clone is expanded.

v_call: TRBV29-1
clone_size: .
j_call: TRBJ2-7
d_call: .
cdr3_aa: CSVESHYEQYF
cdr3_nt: TGCAGCGTTGAGTCCCACTACGAGCAGTACTTC

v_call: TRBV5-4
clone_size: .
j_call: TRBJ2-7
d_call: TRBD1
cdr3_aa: CASSESTGVRSYEQYF
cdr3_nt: TGTGCCAGCAGCGAGAGCACAGGGGTAAGGTCCTACGAGCAGTACTTC

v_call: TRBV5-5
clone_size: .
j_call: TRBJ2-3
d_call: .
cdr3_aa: CASSLFIASTDTQYF
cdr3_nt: TGTGCCAGCAGCTTGTTCATCGCGTCCACAGATACGCAGTATTTT

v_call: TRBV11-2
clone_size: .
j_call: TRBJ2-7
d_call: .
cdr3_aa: CASSPGTFREQYF
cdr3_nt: TGTGCCAGCAGTCCCGGGACATTCAGGGAGCAGTACTTC

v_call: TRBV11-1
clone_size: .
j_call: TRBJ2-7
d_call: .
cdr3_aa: CASSLGQLYEQYF
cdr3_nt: TGTGCCAGCAGCTTAGGGCAGTTATACGAGCAGTACTTC

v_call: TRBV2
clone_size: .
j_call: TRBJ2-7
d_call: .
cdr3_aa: CASSVGLGSEQYF
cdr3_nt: TGTGCCAGCAGTGTGGGTTTGGGATCCGAGCAGTACTTC

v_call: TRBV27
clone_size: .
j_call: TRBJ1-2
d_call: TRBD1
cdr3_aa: CASSLTGVYGYTF
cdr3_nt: TGTGCCAGCAGTTTAACAGGGGTCTATGGCTACACCTTC

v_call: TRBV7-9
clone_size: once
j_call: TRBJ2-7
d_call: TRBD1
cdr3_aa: CASSLGQGVYYEQYF
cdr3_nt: TGTGCCAGCAGCTTAGGACAGGGGGTCTACTACGAGCAGTACTTC

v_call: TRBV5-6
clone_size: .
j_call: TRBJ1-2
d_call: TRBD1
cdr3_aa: CASSLGGGDGYTF
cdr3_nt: TGTGCCAGCAGCTTGGGAGGGGGCGATGGCTACACCTTC

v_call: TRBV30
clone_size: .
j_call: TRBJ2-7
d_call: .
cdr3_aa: CAWSGHYEQYF
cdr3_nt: TGTGCCTGGAGTGGCCACTACGAGCAGTACTTC

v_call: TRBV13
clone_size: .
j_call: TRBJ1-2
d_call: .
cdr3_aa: CASSLLQGDHYGYTF
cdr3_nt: TGTGCCAGCAGCTTATTGCAAGGGGATCACTATGGCTACACCTTC

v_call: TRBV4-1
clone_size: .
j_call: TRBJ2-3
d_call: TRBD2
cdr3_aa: CASSQDGASGTQYF
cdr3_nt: TGCGCCAGCAGCCAAGATGGGGCTAGCGGTACGCAGTATTTT

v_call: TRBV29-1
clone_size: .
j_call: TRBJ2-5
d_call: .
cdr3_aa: CSVERETQYF
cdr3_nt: TGCAGCGTTGAAAGGGAGACCCAGTACTTC

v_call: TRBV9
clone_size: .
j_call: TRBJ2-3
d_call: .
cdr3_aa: CASSSGQFTDTQYF
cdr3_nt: TGTGCCAGCAGCTCCGGACAGTTCACAGATACGCAGTATTTT

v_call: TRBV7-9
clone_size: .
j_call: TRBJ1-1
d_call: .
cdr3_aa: CASNPNTEAFF
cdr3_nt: TGTGCCAGCAACCCGAACACTGAAGCTTTCTTT

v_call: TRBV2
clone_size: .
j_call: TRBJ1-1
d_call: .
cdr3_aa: CASPRAVNTEAFF
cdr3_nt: TGTGCCAGCCCGAGGGCGGTGAACACTGAAGCTTTCTTT

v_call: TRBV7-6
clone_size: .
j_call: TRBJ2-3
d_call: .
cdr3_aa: CASSEVWGGDTDTQYF
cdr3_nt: TGTGCCAGCAGCGAGGTTTGGGGGGGCGACACAGATACGCAGTATTTT

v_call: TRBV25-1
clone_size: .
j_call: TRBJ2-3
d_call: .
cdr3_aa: CASSEFGLTDTQYF
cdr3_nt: TGTGCCAGCAGTGAATTTGGACTCACAGATACGCAGTATTTT

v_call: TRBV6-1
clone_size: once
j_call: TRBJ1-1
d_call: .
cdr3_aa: CASSAGTANTEAFF
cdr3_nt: TGTGCCAGCAGCGCCGGGACGGCGAACACTGAAGCTTTCTTT

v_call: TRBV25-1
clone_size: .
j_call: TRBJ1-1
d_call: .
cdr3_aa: CASSDQPGLEPTEAFF
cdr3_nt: TGTGCCAGCAGTGACCAACCGGGACTCGAACCCACTGAAGCTTTCTTT

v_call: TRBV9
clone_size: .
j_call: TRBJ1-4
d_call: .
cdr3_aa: CASSGFGGTNEKLFF
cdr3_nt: TGTGCCAGCAGCGGTTTTGGGGGTACTAATGAAAAACTGTTTTTT

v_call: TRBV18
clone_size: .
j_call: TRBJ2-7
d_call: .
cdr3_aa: CASSVGPYEQYF
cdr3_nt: TGTGCCAGCTCAGTGGGGCCTTACGAGCAGTACTTC

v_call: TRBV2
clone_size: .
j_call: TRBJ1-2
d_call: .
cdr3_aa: CASGPPTRTYGYTF
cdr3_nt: TGTGCCAGCGGACCGCCGACCCGGACCTATGGCTACACCTTC

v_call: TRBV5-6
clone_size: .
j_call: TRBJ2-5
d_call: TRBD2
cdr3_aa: CASNLLGTSGGSVYF
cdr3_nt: TGTGCCAGCAACCTTCTGGGGACTAGCGGGGGATCGGTGTACTTC

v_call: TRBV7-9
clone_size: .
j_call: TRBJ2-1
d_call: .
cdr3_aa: CASSPPHTGISYNEQFF
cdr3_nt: TGTGCCAGCAGCCCACCACACACAGGGATCTCCTACAATGAGCAGTTCTTC

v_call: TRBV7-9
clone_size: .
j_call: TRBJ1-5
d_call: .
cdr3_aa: CASSLGGIQPQHF
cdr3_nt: TGTGCCAGCAGCTTAGGGGGGATCCAGCCCCAGCATTTT

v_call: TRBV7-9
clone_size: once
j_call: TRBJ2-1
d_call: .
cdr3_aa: CASSSATGGSYNEQFF
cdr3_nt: TGTGCCAGCAGCTCCGCGACCGGGGGCTCCTACAATGAGCAGTTCTTC

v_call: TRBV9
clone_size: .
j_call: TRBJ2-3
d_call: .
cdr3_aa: CASSSVRGAVGADTQYF
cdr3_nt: TGTGCCAGCAGCTCTGTCAGAGGGGCCGTCGGAGCAGATACGCAGTATTTT